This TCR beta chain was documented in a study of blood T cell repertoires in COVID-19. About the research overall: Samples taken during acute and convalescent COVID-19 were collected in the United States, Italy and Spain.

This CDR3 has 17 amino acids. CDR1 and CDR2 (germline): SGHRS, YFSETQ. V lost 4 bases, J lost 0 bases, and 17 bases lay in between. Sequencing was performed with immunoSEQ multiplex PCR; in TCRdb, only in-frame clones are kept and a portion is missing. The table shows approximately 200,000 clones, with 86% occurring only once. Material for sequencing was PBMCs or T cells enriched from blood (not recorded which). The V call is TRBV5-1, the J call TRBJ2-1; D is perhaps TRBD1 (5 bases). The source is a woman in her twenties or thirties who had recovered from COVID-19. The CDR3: CASSPGPQGVSYNEQFF. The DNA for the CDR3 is TGCGCCAGCAGCCCCGGGCCCCAAGGGGTCTCCTACAATGAGCAGTTCTTC.